The rows below give T cell receptor beta chains drawn from one sample of a study of molecular identifiers for immune sequencing clone quantification. TCRdb called the PCR reads again in MiXCR, with one record for every CDR3 protein. The table shows about 98,000 distinct CDR3 sequences, with 35% occurring only once. The specimen sequenced was naive CD8+ T cells from blood, with Jurkat cell RNA spiked in. The source is a human donor in good health. Some libraries in this study had Jurkat cell RNA spiked in. CDR3s include the opening cysteine and the closing phenylalanine or tryptophan. The order of the fields is clone size, V gene, J gene, CDR3 length, D gene, CDR3 protein, CDR3 DNA. The D gene is left open where the match is weak. Clone size is not always given. Where it is, it says once, few, many or a class for expanded clones.

>few|TRBV18|TRBJ2-3|11|-
CASWDTDTQYF
TGTGCCAGCTGGGACACAGATACGCAGTATTTT
>-|TRBV7-6|TRBJ2-7|13|TRBD1
CASSSDRPYEQYF
TGTGCCAGCAGCTCGGACAGGCCCTACGAGCAGTACTTC
>few|TRBV13|TRBJ2-7|16|-
CASSLGPGAGLYEQYF
TGTGCCAGCAGCTTAGGCCCCGGCGCAGGGTTGTACGAGCAGTACTTC
>-|TRBV9|TRBJ2-7|14|-
CASSERASFYERYF
TGTGCCAGCAGCGAAAGGGCCTCCTTCTACGAGCGGTACTTC
>-|TRBV6-2/TRBV6-3|TRBJ2-3|16|TRBD1
CASSLYGTGSTDTQYF
TGTGCCAGCAGCCTATACGGGACAGGGAGCACAGATACGCAGTATTTT
>-|TRBV7-8|TRBJ2-5|18|TRBD2
CASSCSPCGRGGQETQDF
TGTGCCAGCAGCTGCTCCCCTTGCGGGAGGGGTGGGCAAGAGACCCAGGACTTC
>many|TRBV7-9|TRBJ2-3|15|-
CASSPQYASADTQYF
TGTGCCAGCAGCCCCCAATATGCTAGTGCAGATACGCAGTATTTT
>-|TRBV2|TRBJ2-7|15|TRBD1
CASRSGQGARGEQYF
TGTGCCAGCAGAAGCGGGCAGGGGGCGCGAGGGGAGCAGTACTTC
>few|TRBV28|TRBJ2-2|13|-
CASRTIKAGELFF
TGTGCCAGCAGGACCATAAAAGCCGGGGAGCTGTTTTTT
>-|TRBV5-1|TRBJ2-7|13|-
CANSLGASYEQYF
TGCGCCAACAGCTTGGGGGCCAGCTACGAGCAGTACTTC
>many|TRBV9|TRBJ1-1|15|-
CASSVDPVMNTEAFF
TGTGCCAGCAGCGTAGATCCGGTCATGAACACTGAAGCTTTCTTT
>-|TRBV11-2|TRBJ2-7|17|TRBD2
CASSLEGAGDYPYEQYF
TGTGCCAGCAGCTTAGAGGGTGCCGGGGACTACCCCTACGAGCAGTACTTC
>-|TRBV12-3/TRBV12-4|TRBJ2-3|14|TRBD2
CASTPTSSTDTQYF
TGTGCCAGCACCCCGACTAGCAGCACAGATACGCAGTATTTT
>-|TRBV12-3/TRBV12-4|TRBJ1-1|16|-
CASSRDLRYSNTEAFF
TGTGCCAGCAGTCGGGACCTCAGATATTCGAACACTGAAGCTTTCTTT
>-|TRBV29-1|TRBJ2-7|13|TRBD2
CSVYSGGTYEQYF
TGCAGCGTCTATTCGGGAGGAACCTACGAGCAGTACTTC
>-|TRBV12-3/TRBV12-4|TRBJ2-1|15|-
CASSLGGGLYNEQFF
TGTGCCAGCAGTTTGGGGGGAGGACTGTACAATGAGCAGTTCTTC
>many|TRBV6-6|TRBJ2-2|16|-
CASSYSPDVKTGELFF
TGTGCCAGCAGTTACTCGCCGGACGTTAAAACCGGGGAGCTGTTTTTT
>-|TRBV27|TRBJ2-7|16|-
CASSPPGVALGNEQYF
TGTGCCAGCAGTCCCCCAGGGGTTGCCCTCGGCAATGAGCAGTACTTC
>many|TRBV29-1|TRBJ2-3|15|TRBD2
CSVEDGLAGRDTQYF
TGCAGCGTTGAAGACGGACTAGCGGGACGAGATACGCAGTATTTT
>-|TRBV6-6|TRBJ2-1|12|-
CATGTLNNEQLF
TGTGCCACCGGGACGCTTAACAATGAGCAGCTCTTC
>few|TRBV5-6|TRBJ1-1|11|-
CASSFGSEAFF
TGTGCCAGCAGCTTTGGGAGTGAAGCTTTCTTT
>many|TRBV28|TRBJ2-3|14|-
CASSLVPFTDTQYF
TGTGCCAGCAGTTTAGTACCATTCACAGATACGCAGTATTTT
>-|TRBV28|TRBJ2-1|13|-
CASSPIQYSEQFF
TGTGCCAGCAGTCCCATACAGTACAGTGAGCAGTTCTTC
>-|TRBV5-6|TRBJ2-5|13|-
CASSLGPGEAQYF
TGTGCCAGCAGCTTGGGACCTGGGGAGGCCCAGTACTTC
>-|TRBV5-6|TRBJ1-2|15|-
CASSLRGTALSGYTF
TGTGCCAGCAGCTTGCGCGGCACGGCATTGTCCGGCTACACCTTC
>few|TRBV6-5|TRBJ1-1|14|-
CASSYRRVNTEAFF
TGTGCCAGCAGTTACCGCCGGGTCAACACTGAAGCTTTCTTT
>-|TRBV7-8|TRBJ1-1|15|TRBD1
CASSPGTGQNTEAFF
TGTGCCAGCAGCCCCGGGACAGGCCAGAACACTGAAGCTTTCTTT
>-|TRBV7-2|TRBJ2-7|17|-
CASSLLNRPTTSYEQYF
TGTGCCAGCAGCTTACTGAACAGGCCCACCACCTCCTACGAGCAGTACTTC
>-|TRBV19|TRBJ2-5|17|-
CASSILGGGDIGETQYF
TGTGCCAGTAGTATACTTGGTGGGGGGGACATTGGAGAGACCCAGTACTTC
>-|TRBV11-2|TRBJ2-1|15|-
CASSIAFRTYNEQFF
TGTGCCAGCAGCATAGCCTTCCGGACCTACAATGAGCAGTTCTTC
>-|TRBV6-6|TRBJ2-2|13|-
CASSPLNTGELLF
TGTGCCAGCAGCCCCTTGAACACCGGGGAGCTGCTTTTT
>-|TRBV6-2/TRBV6-3|TRBJ2-1|16|-
CASTYGAGLPYNEQFF
TGTGCCAGCACCTACGGGGCGGGACTCCCGTACAATGAGCAGTTCTTC
>many|TRBV11-2|TRBJ2-3|15|-
CASSLRRPSTDTQYF
TGTGCCAGCAGCTTAAGGCGGCCTAGCACAGATACGCAGTATTTT
>-|TRBV28|TRBJ2-7|14|-
CASSQDWDLVEQYF
TGTGCCAGCAGCCAGGACTGGGATCTCGTCGAGCAGTACTTC
>few|TRBV24-1|TRBJ1-5|17|TRBD1
CATRETGGASNNQPQHF
TGTGCCACCAGGGAGACAGGGGGCGCGAGTAACAATCAGCCCCAGCATTTT
>few|TRBV7-8|TRBJ2-1|14|-
CASSELSSYNEQFF
TGTGCCAGCAGCGAACTTAGCTCCTACAATGAGCAGTTCTTC
>-|TRBV20-1|TRBJ1-6|17|TRBD1
CSARAYRTGSGNSPLHF
TGCAGTGCTAGAGCCTACCGGACAGGGTCTGGTAATTCACCCCTCCACTTT
>many|TRBV28|TRBJ2-3|18|TRBD2
CASSSPGTSGRGTDTQYF
TGTGCCAGCAGTTCGCCCGGGACTAGCGGGAGGGGCACAGATACGCAGTATTTT
>few|TRBV9|TRBJ2-7|14|TRBD1
CASSAPGTDYEQYF
TGTGCCAGCAGCGCCCCCGGGACAGACTACGAGCAGTACTTC
>few|TRBV18|TRBJ1-4|15|-
CASSPVPATNEKLFF
TGTGCCAGCTCACCAGTTCCAGCAACTAATGAAAAACTGTTTTTT
>few|TRBV25-1|TRBJ2-1|14|-
CASKDWGAYNEQFF
TGTGCCAGCAAAGATTGGGGGGCCTACAATGAGCAGTTCTTC
>-|TRBV14|TRBJ2-3|15|-
CASSMGLGRTDTLYF
TGTGCCAGCAGCATGGGGTTAGGACGCACAGATACGCTGTATTTT
>few|TRBV6-5|TRBJ2-7|14|-
CASSYSQSSYEQYF
TGTGCCAGCAGTTACTCGCAGAGCTCCTACGAGCAGTACTTC
>many|TRBV7-9|TRBJ2-3|15|-
CASSLADGGEDTQYF
TGTGCCAGCAGCTTAGCGGACGGGGGTGAAGATACGCAGTATTTT
>-|TRBV29-1|TRBJ2-7|14|TRBD2
CSVETPGLNYGQYF
TGCAGCGTTGAGACACCGGGACTAAACTACGGGCAGTACTTC
>few|TRBV27|TRBJ1-4|13|TRBD1
CASQGAGGEKLFF
TGTGCCTCCCAGGGGGCGGGCGGGGAAAAACTGTTTTTT
>-|TRBV4-1|TRBJ2-2|14|-
CASSLGQNAGELFF
TGCGCCAGCAGCCTTGGGCAAAATGCCGGGGAGCTGTTTTTT
>-|TRBV28|TRBJ2-7|14|-
CASSFRGISYEQYF
TGTGCCAGCAGTTTTAGGGGAATCTCCTACGAGCAGTACTTC
>few|TRBV28|TRBJ1-6|15|-
CASSLWSKINSPLHF
TGTGCCAGCAGTTTATGGTCCAAGATTAATTCACCCCTCCACTTT
>-|TRBV28|TRBJ2-6|14|TRBD1
CASQGGTGANVLTF
TGTGCCAGTCAAGGGGGCACTGGGGCCAACGTCCTGACTTTC
>-|TRBV29-1|TRBJ2-7|13|-
CSVGTGTSYEQYF
TGCAGCGTCGGAACCGGGACCTCCTACGAGCAGTACTTC
>-|TRBV27|TRBJ1-5|14|-
CASSLNGDNQPQHF
TGTGCCAGCAGTTTGAACGGGGACAATCAGCCCCAGCATTTT
>-|TRBV5-8|TRBJ1-3|15|TRBD1
CASSLDRTGGNTIYF
TGTGCCAGCAGCTTAGATCGGACAGGGGGCAACACCATATATTTT
>-|TRBV9|TRBJ2-5|14|-
CASSVGGSSETQYF
TGTGCCAGCAGCGTAGGGGGCTCTTCCGAGACCCAGTACTTC
>-|TRBV4-1|TRBJ2-3|12|-
CASSQGQNTQYF
TGCGCCAGCAGCCAAGGACAGAATACGCAGTATTTT